One sample yielded the 32 T cell receptor beta chains listed below, sequenced in a study of CD8 T cells in ankylosing spondylitis. Study-wide results and limits: Seemingly characteristic of ankylosing spondylitis blood was a TCR beta motif consisting of eight highly homologous variants.

TCRdb reprocessed the 5' RACE reads with MiXCR, giving one entry per CDR3 protein. The sample lists fewer than 750,000 distinct CDR3 sequences, roughly 20% occurring once. These TCRs' antigens remain unknown. The material sequenced was blood, either unsorted or a sorted T cell fraction (not recorded which). Receptors originate from a male donor with ankylosing spondylitis.

This clonotype was picked up a small number of times. The chain recombines TRBV29-1 with TRBJ2-7; 7 nucleotides agree with TRBD1. Germline CDR1 reads SQVTM; CDR2 reads ANQGSEA. The CDR3 is 13 amino acids. The trim removed 7 bases at V and 0 bases at J, leaving 6 bases unmatched. CDR3 protein: CSGSEGASYEQYF. The CDR3 nucleotides are TGCAGCGGGTCCGAGGGGGCCTCCTACGAGCAGTACTTC.

This clonotype came up a few times. The chain has TRBV21-1 and TRBJ2-7; TRBD1, as called in the table, went unchecked against the DNA. TRBV21-1 is shown as a pseudogene. There are 11 residues in the CDR3. The CDR3 sequence is CARRVGDEQYF. CDR3 nucleotides: TGTGCCCGACGTGTGGGGGACGAGCAGTACTTC.

This clonotype was found many times. CDR3 protein: CASSSNLGGEKLFF. The CDR3 DNA reads TGTGCCAGCAGTTCCAATCTGGGTGGGGAAAAACTGTTTTTT. This chain connects TRBV12-3 or TRBV12-4 to TRBJ1-4; D remains ambiguous. The length of the CDR3 is 14 residues. V dropped 4 bases and J dropped 8 bases, with 14 bases sitting between them.

The CDR3, as DNA: TGCAGCGTTGAATTACTCAGGGGATCCTACGAGCAGTACTTC. Translating it yields CSVELLRGSYEQYF. The rearrangement uses TRBV29-1 and TRBJ2-7; TRBD1 is a possible D gene (6 bases). CDR3 length: 14 residues. V was cut by 2 bases and J by 1 base, with 12 bases left in between. Germline V gene lookup returns CDR1 SQVTM and CDR2 ANQGSEA.

This clonotype was counted many times. This chain uses TRBV6-5 with TRBJ2-2; D uncertain. Per germline, CDR1 MNHEY and CDR2 SVGAGI. V was cut by 6 bases and J by 8 bases, with 7 bases left in between. The length of the CDR3 is 11 residues. The CDR3 here is CASSTRGELFF. CDR3 bases: TGTGCCAGCAGCACCAGAGGGGAGCTGTTTTTT.

This clonotype was picked up a small number of times. The CDR3 here is CATSDGQGREAFF. Here the CDR3 DNA reads TGTGCCACCAGTGATGGACAGGGCCGTGAGGCTTTCTTT. The chain combines TRBV24-1 with TRBJ1-1, with TRBD1 matching 8 bases. The CDR3 has 13 amino acids. The V and J ends lost 3 bases and 11 bases, in that order; junction bases with no gene match: 7. In germline, CDR1 is KGHDR, CDR2 SFDVKD.

This clonotype came up many times. The chain is built from TRBV28 and TRBJ2-3; perhaps TRBD2 as D (7 bases). The ends were cut back, 3 bases at V and 0 bases at J, with 10 bases in the middle. Germline lookup yields CDR1 MDHEN and CDR2 SYDVKM. This CDR3 region has 15 residues. Here the CDR3 reads CASSFRGASTDTQYF. Written as DNA, the CDR3 is TGTGCCAGCAGTTTTCGGGGGGCTAGCACAGATACGCAGTATTTT.

This clonotype was detected ten times or more. This rearrangement joins TRBV5-1 to TRBJ2-1; 8 nucleotides agree with TRBD2. V lost 4 bases to trimming and J lost 1 base; unmatched junction nucleotides: 4. Germline lookup yields CDR1 SGHRS and CDR2 YFSETQ. This CDR3 is 15 amino acids long. The CDR3 DNA sequence: TGCGCCAGCAGCCTTAGCGGGACTTCCTACAATGAGCAGTTCTTC. This codes for CASSLSGTSYNEQFF.

This clonotype was seen only a few times. The V gene is TRBV6-1, the J gene TRBJ2-1; D gene unclear. This CDR3 has 15 residues. Trimming left V 4 bases short and J 1 base short, with 11 bases between. Germline CDR1 MNHNS, CDR2 SASEGT. CDR3 protein: CASSGATDSYNEQFF. As DNA, the CDR3 is TGTGCCAGCAGTGGGGCCACGGATTCCTACAATGAGCAGTTCTTC.

The chain carries TRBV6-5 and TRBJ1-4; the match to TRBD1 covers 12 bases. The CDR3 spans 18 residues. Germline trimming cut 2 bases from V and 7 bases from J; bases unmatched to any gene: 11. CDR1 is MNHEY and CDR2 is SVGAGI in the germline V gene. The CDR3 nucleotides are TGTGCCAGCAGTTACGCCGGGACAGGGGGCGGGCGAGGTGAAAAACTGTTTTTT. It encodes CASSYAGTGGGRGEKLFF.

The chain is built from TRBV6-1 and TRBJ1-2; 9 bases align to TRBD1. With V trimmed by 5 bases and J by 6 bases, 7 bases remained unmatched. This CDR3 has 14 residues. Germline V lookup: CDR1 MNHNS, CDR2 SASEGT. This chain's CDR3 is CASSPRQGVHGYTF. The CDR3 nucleotides read TGTGCCAGCAGTCCCCGACAGGGGGTCCATGGCTACACCTTC.

The chain is built from TRBV20-1 and TRBJ1-1; TRBD1 might be the D (6 bases). In germline, CDR1 is DFQATT, CDR2 SNEGSKA (reference sequence). Deletions cut 5 bases from V and 0 bases from J, with 16 bases between. The CDR3 loop spans 15 amino acids. The CDR3: CSARGGANMNTEAFF. CDR3 DNA: TGCAGTGCTCGTGGGGGGGCCAACATGAACACTGAAGCTTTCTTT.

This chain connects TRBV5-6 to TRBJ2-1; possibly TRBD2 for D (7 bases). The CDR3 is 16 residues long. The germline V gene encodes CDR1 SGHDT and CDR2 YYEEEE. The V and J ends lost 4 bases and 2 bases respectively, with 16 bases between them. CDR3 region: CASSIAGALTYNEQFF. CDR3 DNA sequence: TGTGCCAGCAGCATTGCGGGGGCGCTTACCTACAATGAGCAGTTCTTC.

The chain links TRBV20-1 to TRBJ2-3; either TRBD1 or TRBD2 may supply D (6 bases each). There are 15 residues in the CDR3. Germline-derived CDR1 and CDR2 are DFQATT and SNEGSKA (reference sequence). Between the trimmed V and J ends, which lost 3 bases and 4 bases, there was a span of 17 bases. For the CDR3, the DNA is TGCAGTGCTAGTTCGGGGGACAATTGGCCAGATACGCAGTATTTT. Amino acid sequence: CSASSGDNWPDTQYF.

This clonotype was recorded a few times. V gene TRBV6-5 combines with J gene TRBJ1-1; a weak D match, TRBD1 (6 bases). Between the trimmed V and J ends, which lost 0 bases and 6 bases, there was a span of 11 bases. The CDR3 covers 14 residues. Germline V CDR1 and CDR2: MNHEY, SVGAGI. DNA of the CDR3: TGTGCCAGCAGTTACTCAGGGGGGTCCTCTGAAGCTTTCTTT. Its protein is CASSYSGGSSEAFF.

This clonotype was picked up many times. This chain joins TRBV20-1 and TRBJ2-7; 11 bases are a match to TRBD2. The CDR3 sequence is 14 residues long. CDR1 and CDR2 from the germline V gene are DFQATT and SNEGSKA (reference sequence). With V trimmed by 6 bases and J by 3 bases, 7 bases remained unmatched. CDR3: CSAGAGTSGYEQYF. The CDR3 nucleotides read TGCAGTGCAGGTGCCGGGACTAGCGGCTACGAGCAGTACTTC.

The chain couples TRBV12-3 or TRBV12-4 to TRBJ1-5; D perhaps matches TRBD1 (5 bases). V was shortened by 3 bases and J by 3 bases, with 9 bases between the two germline ends. This CDR3 has 14 amino acids. This CDR3 reads CASSFPGDNQPQHF. In DNA, the CDR3 is TGTGCCAGCAGTTTCCCGGGGGACAATCAGCCCCAGCATTTT.

This chain uses TRBV4-2 with TRBJ1-1; 10 nucleotides line up with TRBD1. The V gene's germline CDR1 is LGHNA and CDR2 YNFKEQ. Trimming took 2 bases from V and 11 from J; bases not matched to a gene: 17. The CDR3 contains 17 residues. DNA for the CDR3: TGTGCCAGCAGCCAAAAAACCCCCGGGACAGGGGCTAGGAACGCTTTCTTT. Translation gives CASSQKTPGTGARNAFF.

This clonotype was observed a handful of times. This rearrangement joins TRBV6-1 to TRBJ1-6; 8 nucleotides match TRBD1. This CDR3 comprises 15 residues. The V segment lost 6 bases and the J segment 6 bases; nucleotides outside the gene matches: 7. Germline CDR1 and CDR2: MNHNS and SASEGT. The CDR3 DNA reads as TGTGCCAGCAGGAATCAGGACAGGGTTAATTCACCCCTCCACTTT. Amino acid sequence: CASRNQDRVNSPLHF.

This clonotype was picked up many times. V usage is TRBV12-3 or TRBV12-4 and J usage is TRBJ2-1; D uncertain. V lost 6 bases and J 7 bases, leaving 7 bases between the germline ends. The CDR3 length is 11 residues. CDR3 loop: CASSFSNEQFF. For the CDR3, the DNA is TGTGCCAGCAGCTTTTCTAATGAGCAGTTCTTC.

This clonotype was picked up a small number of times. The chain combines TRBV7-2 with TRBJ2-3; D call uncertain. The CDR3 runs 17 residues. The V end was cut by 1 base, the J end by 0 bases, with 14 bases between. Germline V gene data show CDR1 as SGHTA and CDR2 as FQGNSA. CDR3 protein: CASSLGVSRTSTDTQYF. The CDR3 DNA is TGTGCCAGCAGCTTAGGAGTTTCCCGCACTAGCACAGATACGCAGTATTTT. Combining the CDR3 with reference TRBV7-2 and TRBJ2-3 gives the whole variable domain GAGVSQSPSNKVTEKGKDVELRCDPISGHTALYWYRQSLGQGLEFLIYFQGNSAPDKSGLPSDRFSAERTGGSVSTLTIQRTQQEDSAVYLCASSLGVSRTSTDTQYFGPGTRLTVL.

This clonotype has just a few counts. This chain connects TRBV4-1 to TRBJ1-2, with D hard to call. Trimming took off 0 bases at V and 7 bases at J, with 15 bases between the two ends. The length of the CDR3 is 15 residues. Germline loops: CDR1 MGHRA, CDR2 YSYEKL. The CDR3 spells CASSQDPGLSTGYTF. In nucleotides, the CDR3 is TGCGCCAGCAGCCAAGACCCGGGCCTTTCCACTGGCTACACCTTC.

The chain recombines TRBV3-1 with TRBJ2-5; TRBD2 aligns across 15 bases. The CDR3 spans 16 residues. V gave up 2 bases and J gave up 5 bases; unmatched junction bases: 3. CDR1 and CDR2 from the germline V gene are LGHDT and YNNKEL (reference sequence). In nucleotides, the CDR3 is TGTGCCAGCAGCCAAAGGACTAGCGGGGGGGCTGAGACCCAGTACTTC. This gives the protein CASSQRTSGGAETQYF.

This clonotype was recorded at least ten times. The genes are TRBV29-1 and TRBJ2-2; TRBD2 might be the D (6 bases). The CDR3 loop spans 14 amino acids. Germline assignment: CDR1 SQVTM and CDR2 ANQGSEA. V lost 2 bases to trimming and J lost 5 bases, with 12 bases between them. The CDR3 sequence: CSVEYLARTGELFF. CDR3 nucleotides: TGCAGCGTTGAATACCTAGCGAGGACCGGGGAGCTGTTTTTT.

The genes are TRBV28 and TRBJ2-7, with unresolved D. Germline V gene sequence: CDR1 MDHEN, CDR2 SYDVKM. The CDR3 extends over 14 amino acids. V lost 3 bases and J 0 bases, leaving 9 bases between the germline ends. The CDR3 DNA reads TGTGCCAGCAGTTTTGGAATCGACTCCTACGAGCAGTACTTC. It yields the protein CASSFGIDSYEQYF.

The chain is built from TRBV20-1 and TRBJ2-7, with 7 bases that match TRBD1. V dropped 2 bases and J dropped 0; count of bases not matched to a gene: 16. The CDR3 consists of 18 residues. The germline V gene has CDR1 DFQATT and CDR2 SNEGSKA (reference sequence). This CDR3 reads CSARLPKSDRSSSYEQYF. The DNA for the CDR3 is TGCAGTGCTAGACTCCCGAAATCGGACAGGTCGAGCTCCTACGAGCAGTACTTC.

This clonotype turned up a few times. The gene calls are TRBV27 and TRBJ2-5; tentative D call: TRBD1 (6 bases). CDR3 length: 16 residues. V lost 2 bases to trimming and J lost 5 bases, with 18 bases between them. Germline CDR1 reads MNHEY; CDR2 reads SMNVEV (reference sequence). CDR3 region: CASSLHTGNGRETQYF. CDR3 nucleotides: TGTGCCAGCAGTTTACATACAGGGAATGGGCGGGAGACCCAGTACTTC.

This clonotype has just a few counts. This chain links TRBV12-3 or TRBV12-4 with TRBJ1-6; D not certain. This CDR3 contains 15 residues. V lost 8 bases and J lost 2, with 13 bases in between. DNA for the CDR3: TGTGCCAGCGGCGTTTCTGGGACCTATAATTCACCCCTCCACTTT. It encodes CASGVSGTYNSPLHF.

V gene TRBV4-1 combines with J gene TRBJ2-1; no reliable D call. Germline CDR1 MGHRA, CDR2 YSYEKL. The CDR3 is 15 amino acids. The germline V and J ends were trimmed by 1 base and 12 bases, with 19 bases remaining between them. CDR3 bases: TGCGCCAGCAGCCAAGGAGGAGCAGCCCCACGGGTGCAGTTCTTC. The encoded protein is CASSQGGAAPRVQFF.

Many counts were recorded for this clonotype. V usage is TRBV12-3 or TRBV12-4 and J usage is TRBJ2-7; D gene ambiguous. V lost 3 bases and J 5 bases, leaving 8 bases between the germline ends. CDR3 length: 12 amino acids. CDR3 sequence reads: CASSLMWNEQYF. The CDR3 DNA is TGTGCCAGCAGTTTGATGTGGAACGAGCAGTACTTC.

This clonotype came up a few times. The chain links TRBV5-1 to TRBJ2-5; D ambiguous. With 1 base removed from V and 0 bases from J, the gap between germline ends came to 10 bases. CDR1 is SGHRS and CDR2 is YFSETQ in the germline V gene. The CDR3 has 15 residues. CDR3 in amino acids: CASSLLRQNQETQYF. The DNA of the CDR3 is TGCGCCAGCAGCTTGTTGAGGCAGAACCAAGAGACCCAGTACTTC.

This clonotype has more than one count but fewer than ten. The chain uses TRBV24-1 and TRBJ2-7, with 12 nucleotides matching TRBD2. The CDR3 has 20 residues. In germline, CDR1 is KGHDR, CDR2 SFDVKD. After removal of 4 bases from V and 1 base from J, the junction contained 16 bases not matched to a gene. Here the CDR3 reads CATSEFSRLAGASESYEQYF. CDR3 nucleotide sequence: TGTGCCACCAGTGAATTCTCTCGACTAGCGGGAGCCTCCGAATCCTACGAGCAGTACTTC.